Listed below are T cell receptor beta chains from one sample, sequenced in a study of graft-versus-host responses after intestinal transplantation. Their cognate antigens are unknown. Repertoires were generated with immunoSEQ multiplex PCR, while TCRdb's copy carries only in-frame clones and drops some. This repertoire shows approximately 89,000 clones, approximately 92% found once; its top ten account for about 1.1%. Sequencing used unstimulated CD8+ T cells sorted from spleen or lymph node cells, obtained before transplant. Receptor source: a human donor who was the organ donor for an intestinal transplant. CDR3s include the opening cysteine and the closing phenylalanine or tryptophan. A D gene is named only where the DNA matches it firmly. Rows may omit the clone size; those that give it use once, few, many or a size class.

cdr3_length	clone_size	d_call	j_call	v_call	cdr3_nt	cdr3_aa
12	once	-	TRBJ1-2	TRBV7-9	TGTGCCAGTAGGGGGGGGCATGTTGGCTACACCTTC	CASRGGHVGYTF
14	-	TRBD2	TRBJ2-7	TRBV7-9	TGTGCCAGCAGCCCTGAGCTAGCGGCCTACGAGCAGTACTTC	CASSPELAAYEQYF
15	-	-	TRBJ2-7	TRBV4-2	TGTGCCAGCAGCCAAGAAACGGAGGCATCCTACGAGCAGTACTTC	CASSQETEASYEQYF
13	-	TRBD2	TRBJ2-5	TRBV4-3	TGCGCCAGCAGGGGAGGGACTAGCTCGACCCAGTACTTC	CASRGGTSSTQYF
12	-	-	TRBJ2-2	TRBV7-3	TGTGCCAGCAGCTTAGCGATAGGGGAGCTGTTTTTT	CASSLAIGELFF
14	-	-	TRBJ2-7	TRBV6-5	TGTGCCAGCAGGCGACCGGGAAGTATCTACGAGCAGTACTTC	CASRRPGSIYEQYF
14	-	-	TRBJ1-1	TRBV18	TGTGCCAGCTCACCCGACAGCATGAACACTGAAGCTTTCTTT	CASSPDSMNTEAFF
17	once	-	TRBJ2-1	TRBV4-3	TGCGCCAGCAGCCAATCGGGCTGGGGGCTAAACTACAATGAGCAGTTCTTC	CASSQSGWGLNYNEQFF
16	-	-	TRBJ1-5	TRBV4-1	TGCGCCAGCAGCCAAGATAGGCCGCCGGGGGTTCGGTCCCAGCATTTT	CASSQDRPPGVRSQHF
13	-	-	TRBJ1-1	TRBV7-9	TGTGCCAGCAGCAGCGGGGGGAACACTGAAGCTTTCTTT	CASSSGGNTEAFF
17	-	TRBD2	TRBJ2-7	TRBV5-1	TGCGCCAGCAAGTCGGGACTAGCGGGTTTGAGCTCCTACGGGCAGTACTTC	CASKSGLAGLSSYGQYF
17	once	TRBD1	TRBJ1-1	TRBV7-2	TGTGCCAGCAGCTTGAACCCGGGACAGTTGGAGAACACTGAAGCTTTCTTT	CASSLNPGQLENTEAFF
13	-	TRBD1	TRBJ2-7	TRBV28	TGTGCCAGCAGTTCAACGACAGGGAACGAGCAGTACTTC	CASSSTTGNEQYF
15	once	-	TRBJ2-1	TRBV15	TGTGCCACCAGCAGAGCGGGGGGCCCGGGCCATGAGCAGTTCTTC	CATSRAGGPGHEQFF
15	-	-	TRBJ1-2	TRBV4-3	TGCGCCAGCAGCCCAGTCCCTGCGTCAGGGGACGGCTACACCTTC	CASSPVPASGDGYTF
14	-	TRBD2	TRBJ2-7	TRBV4-1	TGCGCCAGCAGCCCGCGGGGGATAGCGGGAGAGCAGTACTTC	CASSPRGIAGEQYF
13	-	-	TRBJ1-2	TRBV5-1	TGCGCCAGCAGCTTGAACTCTAACTATGGCTACACCTTC	CASSLNSNYGYTF
15	-	-	TRBJ1-1	TRBV11-2	TGTGCCAGCAGCTTAGTCGGTCTGGTGAACACTGAAGCTTTCTTT	CASSLVGLVNTEAFF
15	-	-	TRBJ2-7	TRBV6-4	TGTGCCAGCAGTGACTCCCTTCTCAGCTCCTACGAGCAGTACTTC	CASSDSLLSSYEQYF
17	-	-	TRBJ1-2	TRBV4-2	TGTGCCAGCAGCCAAGAGATCCGGTCAGGGGCGAACTATGGCTACACCTTC	CASSQEIRSGANYGYTF
11	-	-	TRBJ2-1	TRBV9	TGTGCCAGCAGCGTAGGCGGTGAGCAGTTCTTC	CASSVGGEQFF
16	-	TRBD2	TRBJ2-7	TRBV23-1	TGCGCCAGCAGTCAATTTATGACTAGCGGGTTCTACGAGCAGTACTTC	CASSQFMTSGFYEQYF
13	once	-	TRBJ1-2	TRBV5-1	TGCGCCAGCAGCCCCGCGAGGGACTATGGCTACACCTTC	CASSPARDYGYTF
15	-	TRBD2	TRBJ2-1	TRBV4-2	TGTGCCAGCAGCCTCATAGCGGGAGGCTACAATGAGCAGTTCTTC	CASSLIAGGYNEQFF
16	-	TRBD2	TRBJ2-1	TRBV28	TGTGCCAGCAGTTTCCTCGGGCTAGCGGGCGCCAATGAGCAGTTCTTC	CASSFLGLAGANEQFF
15	-	TRBD1	TRBJ1-2	TRBV7-9	TGTGCCAGCAGCTTTTGGAGGGGGCGAGAGTTAGGCTACACCTTC	CASSFWRGRELGYTF
13	once	-	TRBJ2-7	TRBV5-1	TGCGCCAGCAGCGGGGCGAGCTCCTACGAGCAGTACTTC	CASSGASSYEQYF
17	-	TRBD2	TRBJ2-3	TRBV7-8	TGTGCCAGCAGCTCCCGGGGACTAGCGGGAGCGACAGATACGCAGTATTTT	CASSSRGLAGATDTQYF
18	-	-	TRBJ2-3	TRBV9	TGTGCCAGCAGCCCAGCGGGTCGACTAGTGGAGGGCACAGATACGCAGTATTTT	CASSPAGRLVEGTDTQYF
14	-	-	TRBJ2-7	TRBV9	TGTGCCAGCAGCGTTGGAGGGAGCACCTACGAGCAGTACTTC	CASSVGGSTYEQYF
13	-	-	TRBJ2-5	TRBV27	TGTGCCAGCAGTTTACAGGGACAAGAGACCCAGTACTTC	CASSLQGQETQYF
13	few	-	TRBJ2-5	TRBV4-2	TGTGCCAGCAGCCTCGGGATCCAAGAGACCCAGTACTTC	CASSLGIQETQYF
15	-	-	TRBJ2-7	TRBV27	TGTGCCAGCAGTTCTGACCTGACACCTGCCTACGAGCAGTACTTC	CASSSDLTPAYEQYF
13	-	-	TRBJ1-1	TRBV11-1	TGTGCCAGCAGCTTAGGGCCGAACACTGAAGCTTTCTTT	CASSLGPNTEAFF
14	-	-	TRBJ2-7	TRBV5-1	TGCGCCAGCAGCTTGGTAGGGGCGTCCTACGAGCAGTACTTC	CASSLVGASYEQYF